This TCR beta chain was sequenced in a study of T-cell memory formation after mild COVID-19. Study information: Each donor largely had its own TCR clusters.

From the 5' RACE reads, TCRdb called clonotypes with MiXCR, one entry per CDR3 protein. The data show hundreds of thousands of distinct CDR3 sequences, more than 15% seen once. Study-wide points: Contracting clones from day 15 to 85 had balanced CD4/CD8; later expanders favoured CD4+.

The germline V and J ends were trimmed by 5 bases and 3 bases, with 14 bases remaining between them. This CDR3 is built from 14 residues. Remarks on this clonotype: Its antigen is still unknown.

This TCR was recovered from a young man who had mild COVID-19 (a few samples of this study predate the infection). Cell type and time point are not known. The chain recombines TRBV12-3 or TRBV12-4 with TRBJ2-7; either TRBD1 or TRBD2 may supply D (6 bases each). Material: PBMCs or a T cell subset sorted from them (not recorded which). The CDR3 spells CASSQRLGGYEQYF. Written as DNA, the CDR3 is TGTGCCAGCAGTCAACGACTAGGGGGCTACGAGCAGTACTTC.